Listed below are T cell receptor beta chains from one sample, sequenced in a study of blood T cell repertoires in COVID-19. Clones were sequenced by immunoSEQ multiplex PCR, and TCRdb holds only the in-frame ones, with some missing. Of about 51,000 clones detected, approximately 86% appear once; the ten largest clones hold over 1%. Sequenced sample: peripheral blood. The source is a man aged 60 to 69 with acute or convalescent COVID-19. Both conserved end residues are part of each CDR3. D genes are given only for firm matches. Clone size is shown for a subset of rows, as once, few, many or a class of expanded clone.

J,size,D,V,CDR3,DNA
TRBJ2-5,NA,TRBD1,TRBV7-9,CASSSWMTGEETQYF,TGTGCCAGCAGCTCCTGGATGACAGGGGAAGAGACCCAGTACTTC
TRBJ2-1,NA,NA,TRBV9,CASSAILSQGYNEQFF,TGTGCCAGCAGCGCGATACTCAGCCAGGGGTACAATGAGCAGTTCTTC
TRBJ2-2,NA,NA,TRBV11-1,CASSLVGEDTGELFF,TGTGCCAGCAGCTTAGTAGGGGAGGACACCGGGGAGCTGTTTTTT
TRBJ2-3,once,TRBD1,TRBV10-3,CATTGADTQYF,TGTGCCACCACAGGGGCAGATACGCAGTATTTT
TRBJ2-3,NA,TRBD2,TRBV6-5,CASSFGAGDGADTQYF,TGTGCCAGCAGTTTTGGGGCGGGAGACGGCGCAGATACGCAGTATTTT
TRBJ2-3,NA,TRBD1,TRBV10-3,CAISPGTGTSTDTQYF,TGTGCCATCAGCCCCGGGACAGGGACATCCACAGATACGCAGTATTTT
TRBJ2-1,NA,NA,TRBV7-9,CASSFNFGSHNEQFF,TGTGCCAGCAGCTTCAACTTCGGGTCTCACAATGAGCAGTTCTTC
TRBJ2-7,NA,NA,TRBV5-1,CASSLDAGAIYEQYF,TGCGCCAGCAGCTTGGATGCAGGGGCGATCTACGAGCAGTACTTC
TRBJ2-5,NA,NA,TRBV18,CASSADRGETQYF,TGTGCCAGCTCAGCGGACAGAGGGGAGACCCAGTACTTC
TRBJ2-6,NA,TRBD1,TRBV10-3,CAISDRGRVSGANVLTF,TGTGCCATCAGCGACAGGGGGCGCGTCTCCGGGGCCAACGTCCTGACTTTC
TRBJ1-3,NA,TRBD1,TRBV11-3,CASSGRDSEGNTIYF,TGTGCCAGCAGCGGGCGGGACAGCGAGGGAAACACCATATATTTT
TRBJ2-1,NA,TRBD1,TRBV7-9,CASSFAQTGEHEQFF,TGTGCCAGCAGCTTTGCACAGACAGGGGAGCATGAGCAGTTCTTC
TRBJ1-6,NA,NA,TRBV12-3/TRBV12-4,CASSLELGSPLHF,TGTGCCAGCAGTTTGGAGCTCGGTTCACCCCTCCACTTT
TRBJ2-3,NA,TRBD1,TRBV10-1,CASRTTGFVTDTQYF,TGCGCCAGCAGGACGACAGGGTTTGTTACAGATACGCAGTATTTT